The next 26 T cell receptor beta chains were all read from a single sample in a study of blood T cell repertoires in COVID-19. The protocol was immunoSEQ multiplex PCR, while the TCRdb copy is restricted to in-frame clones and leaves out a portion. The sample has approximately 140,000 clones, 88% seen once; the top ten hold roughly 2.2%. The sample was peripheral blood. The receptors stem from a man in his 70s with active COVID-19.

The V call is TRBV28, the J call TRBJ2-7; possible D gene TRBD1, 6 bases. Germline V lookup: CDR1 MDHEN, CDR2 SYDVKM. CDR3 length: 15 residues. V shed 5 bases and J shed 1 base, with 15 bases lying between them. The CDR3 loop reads CASSPGGPTSYEQYF. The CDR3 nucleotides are TGTGCCAGCAGTCCTGGGGGCCCGACGTCCTACGAGCAGTACTTC.

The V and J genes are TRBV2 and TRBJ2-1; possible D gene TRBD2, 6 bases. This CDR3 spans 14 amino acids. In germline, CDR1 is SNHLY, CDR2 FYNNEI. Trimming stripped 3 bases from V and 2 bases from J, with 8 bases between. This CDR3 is CASSEWTTYNEQFF. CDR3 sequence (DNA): TGTGCCAGCAGTGAGTGGACTACCTACAATGAGCAGTTCTTC. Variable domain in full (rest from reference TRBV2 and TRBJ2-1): EPEVTQTPSHQVTQMGQEVILRCVPISNHLYFYWYRQILGQKVEFLVSFYNNEISEKSEIFDDQFSVERPDGSNFTLKIRSTKLEDSAMYFCASSEWTTYNEQFFGPGTRLTVL.

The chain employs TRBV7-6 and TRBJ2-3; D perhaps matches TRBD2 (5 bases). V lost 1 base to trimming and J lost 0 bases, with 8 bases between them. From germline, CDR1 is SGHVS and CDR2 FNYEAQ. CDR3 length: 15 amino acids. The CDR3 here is CASSLGTLSTDTQYF. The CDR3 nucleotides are TGTGCCAGCAGCTTAGGGACTCTAAGCACAGATACGCAGTATTTT.

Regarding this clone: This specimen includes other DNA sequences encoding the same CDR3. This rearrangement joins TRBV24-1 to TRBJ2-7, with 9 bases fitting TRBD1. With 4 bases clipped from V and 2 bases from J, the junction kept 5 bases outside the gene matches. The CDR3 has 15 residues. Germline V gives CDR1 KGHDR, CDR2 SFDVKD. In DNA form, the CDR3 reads TGTGCCACCAGTGACCCGGGACAGGGAGCCTACGAGCAGTACTTC. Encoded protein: CATSDPGQGAYEQYF.

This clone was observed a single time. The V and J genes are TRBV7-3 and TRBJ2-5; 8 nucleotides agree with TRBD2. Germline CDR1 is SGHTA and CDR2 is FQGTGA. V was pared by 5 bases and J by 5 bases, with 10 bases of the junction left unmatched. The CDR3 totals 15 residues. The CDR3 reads CASSPLGGVGETQYF. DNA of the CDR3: TGTGCCAGCAGCCCGCTCGGGGGGGTTGGGGAGACCCAGTACTTC.

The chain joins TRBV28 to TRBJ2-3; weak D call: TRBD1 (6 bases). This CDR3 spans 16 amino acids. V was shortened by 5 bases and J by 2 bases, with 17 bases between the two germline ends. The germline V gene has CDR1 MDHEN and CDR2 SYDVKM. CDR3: CASSPPAGEDTDTQYF. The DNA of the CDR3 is TGTGCCAGCAGTCCCCCTGCAGGGGAAGACACAGATACGCAGTATTTT.

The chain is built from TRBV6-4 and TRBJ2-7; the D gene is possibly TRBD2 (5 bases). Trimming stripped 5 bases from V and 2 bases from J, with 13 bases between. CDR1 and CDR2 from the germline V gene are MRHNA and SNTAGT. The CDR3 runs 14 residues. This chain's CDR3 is CASSPDYPPYEQYF. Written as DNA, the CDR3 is TGTGCCAGCAGTCCTGACTATCCGCCCTACGAGCAGTACTTC.

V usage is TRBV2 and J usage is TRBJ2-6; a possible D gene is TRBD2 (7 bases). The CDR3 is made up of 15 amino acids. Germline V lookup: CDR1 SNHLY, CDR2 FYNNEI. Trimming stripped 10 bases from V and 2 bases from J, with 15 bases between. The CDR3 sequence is CATQGGATGANVLTF. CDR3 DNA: TGTGCCACCCAAGGGGGGGCTACTGGGGCCAACGTCCTGACTTTC. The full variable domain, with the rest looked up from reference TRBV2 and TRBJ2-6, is EPEVTQTPSHQVTQMGQEVILRCVPISNHLYFYWYRQILGQKVEFLVSFYNNEISEKSEIFDDQFSVERPDGSNFTLKIRSTKLEDSAMYFCATQGGATGANVLTFGAGSRLTVL.

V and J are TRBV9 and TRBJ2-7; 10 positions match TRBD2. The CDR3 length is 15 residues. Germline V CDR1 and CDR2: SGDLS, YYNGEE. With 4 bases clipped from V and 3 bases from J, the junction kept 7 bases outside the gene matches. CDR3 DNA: TGTGCCAGCAGCACTTCCGGGACTAGCGACTACGAGCAGTACTTC. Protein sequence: CASSTSGTSDYEQYF.

This chain's CDR3 is CASSVGPGAGGPKNPYNEQFF. The DNA for the CDR3 is TGTGCCAGCAGCGTAGGACCGGGGGCGGGAGGGCCAAAGAATCCCTACAATGAGCAGTTCTTC. This chain links TRBV9 with TRBJ2-1, with 9 positions matching TRBD2. Germline-derived CDR1 and CDR2 are SGDLS and YYNGEE. This CDR3 is built from 21 residues. J lost 2 bases, V lost 0 bases, and 18 bases had no gene match.

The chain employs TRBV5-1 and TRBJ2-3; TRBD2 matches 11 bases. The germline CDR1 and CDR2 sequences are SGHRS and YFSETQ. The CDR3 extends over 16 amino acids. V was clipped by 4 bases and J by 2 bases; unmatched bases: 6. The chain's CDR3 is CASSRGLAAYTDTQYF. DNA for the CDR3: TGCGCCAGCAGCAGGGGACTAGCGGCTTACACAGATACGCAGTATTTT.

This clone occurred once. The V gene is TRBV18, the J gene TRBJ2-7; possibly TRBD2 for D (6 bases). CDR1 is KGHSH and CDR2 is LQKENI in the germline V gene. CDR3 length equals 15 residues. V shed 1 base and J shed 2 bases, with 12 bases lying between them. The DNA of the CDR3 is TGTGCCAGCTCACCACGCCGGGAGAAAGCCTACGAGCAGTACTTC. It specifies CASSPRREKAYEQYF.

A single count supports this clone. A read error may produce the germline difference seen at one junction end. The CDR3 DNA reads TGTGCCAGTAGTACCCGGACTAGCTCCTGCGAGCAGTACTTC. Protein sequence: CASSTRTSSCEQYF. The chain links TRBV19 to TRBJ2-7, with TRBD2 identical over 8 bases. The CDR3 has 14 amino acids. In germline, CDR1 is LNHDA, CDR2 SQIVND (reference sequence).

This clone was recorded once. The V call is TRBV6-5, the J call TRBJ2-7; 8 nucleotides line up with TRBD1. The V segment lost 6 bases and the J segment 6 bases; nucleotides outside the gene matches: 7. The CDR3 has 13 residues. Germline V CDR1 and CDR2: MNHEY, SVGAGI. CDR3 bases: TGTGCCAGCAGGGAGGACAGGGTGGGCGAGCAGTACTTC. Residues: CASREDRVGEQYF.

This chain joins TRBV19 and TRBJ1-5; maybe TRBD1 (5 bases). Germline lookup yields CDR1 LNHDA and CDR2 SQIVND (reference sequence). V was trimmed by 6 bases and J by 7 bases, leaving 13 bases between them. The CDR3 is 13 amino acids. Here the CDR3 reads CASSAGVRQPQHF. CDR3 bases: TGTGCCAGTAGCGCGGGGGTAAGGCAGCCCCAGCATTTT. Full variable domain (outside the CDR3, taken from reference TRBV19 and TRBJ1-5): DGGITQSPKYLFRKEGQNVTLSCEQNLNHDAMYWYRQDPGQGLRLIYYSQIVNDFQKGDIAEGYSVSREKKESFPLTVTSAQKNPTAFYLCASSAGVRQPQHFGDGTRLSIL.

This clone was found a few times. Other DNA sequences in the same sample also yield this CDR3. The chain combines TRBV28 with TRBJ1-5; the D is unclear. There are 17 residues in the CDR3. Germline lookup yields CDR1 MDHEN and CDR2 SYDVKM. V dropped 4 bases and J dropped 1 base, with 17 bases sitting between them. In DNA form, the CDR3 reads TGTGCCAGCAGTTCCCCCCCGAGGGTAAGAAGCAATCAGCCCCAGCATTTT. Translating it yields CASSSPPRVRSNQPQHF.

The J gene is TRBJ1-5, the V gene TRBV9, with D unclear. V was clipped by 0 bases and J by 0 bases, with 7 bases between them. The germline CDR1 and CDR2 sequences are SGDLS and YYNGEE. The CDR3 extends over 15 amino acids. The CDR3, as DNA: TGTGCCAGCAGCGTAGGAGGGTCTAGCAATCAGCCCCAGCATTTT. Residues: CASSVGGSSNQPQHF.

Written as DNA, the CDR3 is TGTGCCAGCAGCTTAATGGGGGCGAACACTGAAGCTTTCTTT. Its protein product is CASSLMGANTEAFF. V and J are TRBV7-3 and TRBJ1-1; possible D gene TRBD1, 6 bases. The germline V gene has CDR1 SGHTA and CDR2 FQGTGA. V lost 1 base and J 1 base, leaving 7 bases between the germline ends. The CDR3 is made up of 14 amino acids. The whole variable domain, filled in from reference TRBV7-3 and TRBJ1-1, reads GAGVSQTPSNKVTEKGKYVELRCDPISGHTALYWYRQSLGQGPEFLIYFQGTGAADDSGLPNDRFFAVRPEGSVSTLKIQRTERGDSAVYLCASSLMGANTEAFFGQGTRLTVV.

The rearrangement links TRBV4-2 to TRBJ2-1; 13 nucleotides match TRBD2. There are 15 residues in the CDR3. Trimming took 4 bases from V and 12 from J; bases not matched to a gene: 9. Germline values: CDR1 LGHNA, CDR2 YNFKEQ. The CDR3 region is CASSLLAGGPIGQFF. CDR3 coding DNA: TGTGCCAGCAGCCTACTAGCGGGAGGGCCCATTGGGCAGTTCTTC.

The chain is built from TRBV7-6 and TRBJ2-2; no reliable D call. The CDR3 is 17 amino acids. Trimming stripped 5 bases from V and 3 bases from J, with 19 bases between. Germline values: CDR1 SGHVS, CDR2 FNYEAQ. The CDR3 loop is CASSRVTERRDTGELFF. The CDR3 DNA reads TGTGCCAGCAGCCGAGTCACCGAGCGACGGGACACCGGGGAGCTGTTTTTT.

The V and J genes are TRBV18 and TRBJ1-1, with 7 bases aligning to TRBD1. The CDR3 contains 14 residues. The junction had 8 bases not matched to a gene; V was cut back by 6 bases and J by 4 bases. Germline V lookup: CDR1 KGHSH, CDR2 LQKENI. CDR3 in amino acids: CASSRDRLSTEAFF. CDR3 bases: TGTGCCAGCTCCCGGGACAGACTTTCCACTGAAGCTTTCTTT.

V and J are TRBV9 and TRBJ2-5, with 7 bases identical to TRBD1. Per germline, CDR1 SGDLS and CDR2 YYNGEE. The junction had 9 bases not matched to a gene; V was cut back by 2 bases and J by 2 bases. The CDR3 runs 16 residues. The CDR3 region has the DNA TGTGCCAGCAGCGTCGACCGGACAGGTGATCAAGAGACCCAGTACTTC. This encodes CASSVDRTGDQETQYF.

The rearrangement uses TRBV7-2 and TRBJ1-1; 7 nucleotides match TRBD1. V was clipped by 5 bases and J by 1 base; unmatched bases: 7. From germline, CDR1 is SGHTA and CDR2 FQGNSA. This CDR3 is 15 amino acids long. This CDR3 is CASSIRQGWNTEAFF. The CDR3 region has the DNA TGTGCCAGCAGCATACGACAGGGCTGGAACACTGAAGCTTTCTTT.

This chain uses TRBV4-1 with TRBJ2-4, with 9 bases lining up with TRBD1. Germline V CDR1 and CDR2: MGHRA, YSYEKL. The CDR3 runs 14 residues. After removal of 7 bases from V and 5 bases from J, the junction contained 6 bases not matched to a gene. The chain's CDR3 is CASTTTGGQNIQYF. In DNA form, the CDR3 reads TGCGCCAGCACCACGACAGGGGGGCAAAACATTCAGTACTTC.

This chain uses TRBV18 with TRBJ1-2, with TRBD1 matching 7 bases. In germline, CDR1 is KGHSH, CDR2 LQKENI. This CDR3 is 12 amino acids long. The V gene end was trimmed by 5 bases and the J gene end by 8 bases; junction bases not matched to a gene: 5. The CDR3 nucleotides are TGTGCCAGCTCAGGGGACAGTCGGGGCTACACCTTC. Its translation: CASSGDSRGYTF. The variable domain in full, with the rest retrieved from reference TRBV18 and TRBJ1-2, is NAGVMQNPRHLVRRRGQEARLRCSPMKGHSHVYWYRQLPEEGLKFMVYLQKENIIDESGMPKERFSAEFPKEGPSILRIQQVVRGDSAAYFCASSGDSRGYTFGSGTRLTVV.

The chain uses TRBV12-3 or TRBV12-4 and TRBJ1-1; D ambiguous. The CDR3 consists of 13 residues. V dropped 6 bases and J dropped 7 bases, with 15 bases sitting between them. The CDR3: CASSVRSGVEAFF. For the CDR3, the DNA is TGTGCCAGCAGCGTTAGGTCGGGAGTTGAAGCTTTCTTT.